Sequencing of this T cell receptor beta chain was carried out in a study of T cell repertoires in cytomegalovirus infection. The overall study: Used in the study were CMV epitopes, some recently identified and HLA-C-restricted, others well-studied and HLA-B-restricted. Shared public TCR beta signatures pointed to both CMV infection and a matching HLA type.

General study points: Within the response measured ex vivo, HLA-C-restricted CMV-specific TCR beta clonotypes were dominant. Accumulated public TCR beta family frequency recognized individuals carrying CMV together with the relevant HLA.

This clonotype was counted only a few times. Antigen specificity is unknown. MiXCR, applied by TCRdb to the reads, yields one record per CDR3 protein. The data hold about 920,000 distinct CDR3 sequences, with approximately 32% observed a single time. V shed 8 bases, J shed 4 bases, and the junction held 5 bases outside the gene matches. Germline V gives CDR1 LNHDA, CDR2 SQIVND (reference sequence). There are 14 residues in the CDR3. Sequencing used cultured CD8+ T cells from PBMCs, obtained from culture after CMV antigen stimulation. This rearrangement joins TRBV19 to TRBJ1-5; 10 bases are shared with TRBD1. The source of this sequence is a human donor in good health (CMV status not recorded). Some clones in this sample may be carry-over from other donors' samples. CDR3 residues: CASPGQGKNQPQHF. The CDR3 nucleotides read TGTGCCAGTCCGGGACAGGGGAAAAATCAGCCCCAGCATTTT.